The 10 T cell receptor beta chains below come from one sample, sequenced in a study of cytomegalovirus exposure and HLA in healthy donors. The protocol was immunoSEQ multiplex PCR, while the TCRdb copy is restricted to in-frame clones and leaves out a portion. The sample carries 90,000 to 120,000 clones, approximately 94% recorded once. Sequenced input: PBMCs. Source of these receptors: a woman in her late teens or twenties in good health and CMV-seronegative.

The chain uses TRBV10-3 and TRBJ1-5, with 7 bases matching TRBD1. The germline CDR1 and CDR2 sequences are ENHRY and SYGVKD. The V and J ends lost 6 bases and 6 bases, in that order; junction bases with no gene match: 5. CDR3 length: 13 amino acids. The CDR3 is CAIRPGQSQPQHF. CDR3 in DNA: TGTGCCATCAGACCGGGACAGTCTCAGCCCCAGCATTTT.

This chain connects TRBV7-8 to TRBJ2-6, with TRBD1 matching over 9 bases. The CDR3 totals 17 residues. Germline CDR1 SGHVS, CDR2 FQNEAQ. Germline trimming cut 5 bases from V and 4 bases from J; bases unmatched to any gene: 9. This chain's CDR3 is CASSHRDRVSGANVLTF. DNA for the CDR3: TGTGCCAGCAGCCACCGGGACAGGGTATCCGGGGCCAACGTCCTGACTTTC.

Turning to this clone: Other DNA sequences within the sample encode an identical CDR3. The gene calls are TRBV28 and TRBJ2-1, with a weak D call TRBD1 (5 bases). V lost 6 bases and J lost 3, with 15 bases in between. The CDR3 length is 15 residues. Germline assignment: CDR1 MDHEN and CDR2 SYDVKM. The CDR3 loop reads CASSPIDRDYNEQFF. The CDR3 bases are TGTGCCAGCAGCCCAATCGACAGAGACTACAATGAGCAGTTCTTC.

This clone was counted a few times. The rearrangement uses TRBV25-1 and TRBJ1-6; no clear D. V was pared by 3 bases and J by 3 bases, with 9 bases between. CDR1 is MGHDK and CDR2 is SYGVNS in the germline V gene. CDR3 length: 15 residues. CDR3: CASSDGQFYNSPLHF. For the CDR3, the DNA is TGTGCCAGCAGTGATGGCCAGTTCTATAATTCACCCCTCCACTTT.

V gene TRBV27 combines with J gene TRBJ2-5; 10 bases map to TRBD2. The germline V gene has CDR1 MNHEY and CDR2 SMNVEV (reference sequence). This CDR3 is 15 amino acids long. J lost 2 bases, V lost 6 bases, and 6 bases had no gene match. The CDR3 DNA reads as TGTGCCAGCAGGTCCAAAGCGGGGGGGCAAGAGACCCAGTACTTC. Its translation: CASRSKAGGQETQYF.

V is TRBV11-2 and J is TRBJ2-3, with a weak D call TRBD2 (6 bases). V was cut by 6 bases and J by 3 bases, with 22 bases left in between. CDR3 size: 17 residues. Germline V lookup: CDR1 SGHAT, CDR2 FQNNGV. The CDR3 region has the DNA TGTGCCAGCAGTCTCACGCTCCCTGGGAGGTGGACAGATACGCAGTATTTT. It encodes CASSLTLPGRWTDTQYF.

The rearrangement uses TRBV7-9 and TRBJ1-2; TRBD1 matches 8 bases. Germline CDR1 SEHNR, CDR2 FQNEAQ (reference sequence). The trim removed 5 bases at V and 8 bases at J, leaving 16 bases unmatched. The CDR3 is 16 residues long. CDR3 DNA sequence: TGTGCCAGCAGCCCACCCCCGGTCAGGACAGGGAGAGGCTACACCTTC. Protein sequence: CASSPPPVRTGRGYTF.

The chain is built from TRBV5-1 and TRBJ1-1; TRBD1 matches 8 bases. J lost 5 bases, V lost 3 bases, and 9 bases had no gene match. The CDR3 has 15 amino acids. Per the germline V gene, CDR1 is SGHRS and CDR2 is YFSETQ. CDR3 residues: CASSSDRGKGTEAFF. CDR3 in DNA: TGCGCCAGCAGCTCCGACAGGGGAAAGGGGACTGAAGCTTTCTTT.

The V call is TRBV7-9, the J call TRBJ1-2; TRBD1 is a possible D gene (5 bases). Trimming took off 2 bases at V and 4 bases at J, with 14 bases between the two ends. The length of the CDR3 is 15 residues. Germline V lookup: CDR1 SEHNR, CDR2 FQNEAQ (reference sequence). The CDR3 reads CASSLLPGVGYGYTF. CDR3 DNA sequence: TGTGCCAGCAGCTTATTGCCGGGGGTGGGCTATGGCTACACCTTC.

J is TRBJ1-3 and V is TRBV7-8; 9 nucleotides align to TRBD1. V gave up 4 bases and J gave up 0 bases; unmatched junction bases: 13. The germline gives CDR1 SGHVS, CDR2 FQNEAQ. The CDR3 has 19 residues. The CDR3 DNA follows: TGTGCCAGCAGCTCCCCGACAGGGGGGCTTTTAAGCTCTGGAAACACCATATATTTT. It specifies CASSSPTGGLLSSGNTIYF. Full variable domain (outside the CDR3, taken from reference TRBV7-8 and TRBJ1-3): GAGVSQSPRYKVAKRGQDVALRCDPISGHVSLFWYQQALGQGPEFLTYFQNEAQLDKSGLPSDRFFAERPEGSVSTLKIQRTQQEDSAVYLCASSSPTGGLLSSGNTIYFGEGSWLTVV.